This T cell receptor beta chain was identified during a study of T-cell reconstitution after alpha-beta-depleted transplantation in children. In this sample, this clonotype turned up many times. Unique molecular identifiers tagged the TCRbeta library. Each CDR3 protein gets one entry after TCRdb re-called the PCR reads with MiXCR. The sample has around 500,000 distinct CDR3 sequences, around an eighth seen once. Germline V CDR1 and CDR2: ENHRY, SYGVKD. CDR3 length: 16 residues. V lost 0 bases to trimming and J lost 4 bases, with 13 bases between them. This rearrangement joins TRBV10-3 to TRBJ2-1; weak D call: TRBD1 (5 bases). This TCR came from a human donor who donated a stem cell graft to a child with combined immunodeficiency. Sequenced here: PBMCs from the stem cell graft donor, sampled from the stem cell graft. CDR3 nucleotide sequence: TGTGCCATCAGTGAGTCGGCGCAGGGCGTTTACAATGAGCAGTTCTTC. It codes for CAISESAQGVYNEQFF.